Listed below are T cell receptor beta chains from one sample, sequenced in a study of blood T cell repertoires in COVID-19. Only in-frame clones appear in the TCRdb table, and some are missing; sequencing was by immunoSEQ multiplex PCR. The sample gives over 120,000 clones, around 90% of which show up once; approximately 1.5% is in the top ten. The material sequenced was peripheral blood. These receptors were taken from a woman between 50 and 59 years old with acute or convalescent COVID-19. The CDR3 runs from the conserved cysteine through the conserved F or W. The D gene is left open where the match is weak. Expanded clones are given a class, and other clones once, few, many or no size at all.

DNA: TGTGCCAGCAGCTTTCATACGGGGAATCCCAAGGGGGCCCAGTACTTC
CDR3: CASSFHTGNPKGAQYF
J: TRBJ2-5
V: TRBV9
size: NA
D: NA

DNA: TGTGCCAGTAGTATCCTCGCTAGATCGAACACCGGGGAGCTGTTTTTT
CDR3: CASSILARSNTGELFF
J: TRBJ2-2
V: TRBV19
size: once
D: NA

DNA: TGTGCCTGGACCTTTCGTGGGGGGACTAATGAAAAACTGTTTTTT
CDR3: CAWTFRGGTNEKLFF
J: TRBJ1-4
V: TRBV30
size: NA
D: NA

DNA: TGTGCCAGCAGCCCCCCTTATGATGAGCAGTTCTTC
CDR3: CASSPPYDEQFF
J: TRBJ2-1
V: TRBV13
size: NA
D: NA

DNA: TGTGCCAGCAGTTTAAGACCAGGGGGGTATGAAAAACTGTTTTTT
CDR3: CASSLRPGGYEKLFF
J: TRBJ1-4
V: TRBV27
size: few
D: TRBD1

DNA: TGTGCCAGCAGTTACTCTAGGGGGCAGCCCCAGCATTTT
CDR3: CASSYSRGQPQHF
J: TRBJ1-5
V: TRBV6-5
size: NA
D: NA

DNA: TGTGCCAGCAGCTTGGTGGCCAGTCGAGATACGCAGTATTTT
CDR3: CASSLVASRDTQYF
J: TRBJ2-3
V: TRBV5-4
size: once
D: NA

DNA: TGTGCCAGCAAGGAACTAGTTAATGAAGATACGCAGTATTTT
CDR3: CASKELVNEDTQYF
J: TRBJ2-3
V: TRBV2
size: NA
D: NA

DNA: TGCGCCAGCAGCTTGGACGGGAACTATGATGGCTACACCTTC
CDR3: CASSLDGNYDGYTF
J: TRBJ1-2
V: TRBV5-1
size: NA
D: NA

DNA: TGTGCCAGCAGCCAAGACGGGTCCGGGAGGACTGAAGCTTTCTTT
CDR3: CASSQDGSGRTEAFF
J: TRBJ1-1
V: TRBV14
size: NA
D: NA

DNA: TGTGCCAGCAGCCTCGGACAGGGATTAGAGTACTTC
CDR3: CASSLGQGLEYF
J: TRBJ2-7
V: TRBV3-1/TRBV3-2
size: NA
D: TRBD1

DNA: TGTGCCAGTATACAGGGGAACGTTGAATCCAATGAGCAGTTCTTC
CDR3: CASIQGNVESNEQFF
J: TRBJ2-1
V: TRBV18
size: NA
D: TRBD1

DNA: TGTGCCAGCAGTTCCCCCGACAGGGTCGCTACTAATCAGCCCCAGCATTTT
CDR3: CASSSPDRVATNQPQHF
J: TRBJ1-5
V: TRBV28
size: few
D: TRBD1

DNA: TGTGCCAGCAGCTTAGCGCTCTGGGACAGCTTGGCTGAAGCTTTCTTT
CDR3: CASSLALWDSLAEAFF
J: TRBJ1-1
V: TRBV7-9
size: NA
D: TRBD1

DNA: TGTGCCAGCAGCCCCTCGGGACAGGAAGAATATGGCTACACCTTC
CDR3: CASSPSGQEEYGYTF
J: TRBJ1-2
V: TRBV7-3
size: NA
D: TRBD1

DNA: TGTGCCAGCTCACCGGCGCAGGGGAGTAACTACGAGCAGTACTTC
CDR3: CASSPAQGSNYEQYF
J: TRBJ2-7
V: TRBV18
size: NA
D: NA

DNA: TGTGCCAGCAGCGTAGAGTCAGGGGGCATAGGAGATTCACCCCTCCACTTT
CDR3: CASSVESGGIGDSPLHF
J: TRBJ1-6
V: TRBV9
size: few
D: TRBD1

DNA: TGCGCCAGCAGCCAAGTCGCAGGCCCCTACGAGCAGTACTTC
CDR3: CASSQVAGPYEQYF
J: TRBJ2-7
V: TRBV4-1
size: NA
D: NA

DNA: TGCGCCAGCAGCCACGCCGGGACAGCTAATTCACCCCTCCACTTT
CDR3: CASSHAGTANSPLHF
J: TRBJ1-6
V: TRBV4-1
size: NA
D: TRBD1

DNA: TGTGCCAGCAGTTACTCGGGCATGAACACTGAAGCTTTCTTT
CDR3: CASSYSGMNTEAFF
J: TRBJ1-1
V: TRBV6-5
size: NA
D: NA

DNA: TGTGCCAGCTCACCACGGACTAGCGGGAGCGGGGGTGATACGCAGTATTTT
CDR3: CASSPRTSGSGGDTQYF
J: TRBJ2-3
V: TRBV18
size: NA
D: TRBD2

DNA: TGTGCCAGCAGCGCCCTACAGAGGACAAACACTGAAGCTTTCTTT
CDR3: CASSALQRTNTEAFF
J: TRBJ1-1
V: TRBV7-9
size: once
D: NA

DNA: TGTGCCACCTTGGGACAGGGCGCGACTAATGAAAAACTGTTTTTT
CDR3: CATLGQGATNEKLFF
J: TRBJ1-4
V: TRBV25-1
size: NA
D: TRBD1

DNA: TGTGCCAGCAGCAAGAGAGGGACAGGGGGCGGCCATAACTATGGCTACACCTTC
CDR3: CASSKRGTGGGHNYGYTF
J: TRBJ1-2
V: TRBV21-1
size: NA
D: NA

DNA: TGTGCCACCAGCAGAGGGGGTGCCGGGGGAGGCTACACCTTC
CDR3: CATSRGGAGGGYTF
J: TRBJ1-2
V: TRBV15
size: NA
D: NA

DNA: TGTGCCAGTAGTATAGGCTCAGGGGGCGCACTAGTGAATGAGCAGTTCTTC
CDR3: CASSIGSGGALVNEQFF
J: TRBJ2-1
V: TRBV19
size: once
D: TRBD1

DNA: TGTGCCAGCAGCTTCCTGAGGACAGGGGGAAATTCACCCCTCCACTTT
CDR3: CASSFLRTGGNSPLHF
J: TRBJ1-6
V: TRBV7-8
size: NA
D: TRBD1

DNA: TGCGCCAGCAGAATCACTAGCGGGCTGACCGGGGAGCTGTTTTTT
CDR3: CASRITSGLTGELFF
J: TRBJ2-2
V: TRBV10-2
size: NA
D: TRBD2

DNA: TGTGCCAGCAGTTCTCCCGGGGGTGGCATTCAGTACTTC
CDR3: CASSSPGGGIQYF
J: TRBJ2-4
V: TRBV28
size: NA
D: NA

DNA: TGTGCCAGCAGCGTAGCTCCAGGGGGCGGGGCAGATACGCAGTATTTT
CDR3: CASSVAPGGGADTQYF
J: TRBJ2-3
V: TRBV9
size: once
D: TRBD1

DNA: TGTGCCAGCAGTGATAGGTTCGACAGGGAACACGAGCAGTACTTC
CDR3: CASSDRFDREHEQYF
J: TRBJ2-7
V: TRBV2
size: NA
D: TRBD1

DNA: TGTGCCAGCACCCTGGGGGGGGCTGGTAATTCACCCCTCCACTTT
CDR3: CASTLGGAGNSPLHF
J: TRBJ1-6
V: TRBV28
size: once
D: NA

DNA: TGTGCCAGCACGCTAGCGGGGTTCCGCGAGCAGTACTTC
CDR3: CASTLAGFREQYF
J: TRBJ2-7
V: TRBV6-5
size: NA
D: TRBD2

DNA: TGTGCCAGCAGCCCTGGGGCGGGGGTTGGGAGCTATGGCTACACCTTC
CDR3: CASSPGAGVGSYGYTF
J: TRBJ1-2
V: TRBV7-9
size: NA
D: NA

DNA: TGTGCCAGCAGTTTAGGGGGCGCGGGCAATCAGCCCCAGCATTTT
CDR3: CASSLGGAGNQPQHF
J: TRBJ1-5
V: TRBV28
size: NA
D: NA

DNA: TGCGCCAGCAGCCAAGGGACACTAGCGGGGGGGCGTGAGACCCAGTACTTC
CDR3: CASSQGTLAGGRETQYF
J: TRBJ2-5
V: TRBV4-1
size: NA
D: TRBD2

DNA: TGTGCCAGCAGCGCCCATGCCAGGTTTCTTTTGAACACCGGGGAGCTGTTTTTT
CDR3: CASSAHARFLLNTGELFF
J: TRBJ2-2
V: TRBV9
size: NA
D: NA

DNA: TGTGCCAGCAGTCCTGACAGGGGAGGCTACACCTTC
CDR3: CASSPDRGGYTF
J: TRBJ1-2
V: TRBV5-8
size: NA
D: TRBD1

DNA: TGTGCCAGTAGTACTGGACAGGGGCATGTACATGGCTACACCTTC
CDR3: CASSTGQGHVHGYTF
J: TRBJ1-2
V: TRBV19
size: NA
D: TRBD1

DNA: TGCGCCAGCAGCCAAGATTGGCGGAGCTCCTACAATGAGCAGTTCTTC
CDR3: CASSQDWRSSYNEQFF
J: TRBJ2-1
V: TRBV4-1
size: few
D: NA

DNA: TGTGCCAGGAAGCGGGACTACGGTACCACAGATACGCAGTATTTT
CDR3: CARKRDYGTTDTQYF
J: TRBJ2-3
V: TRBV12-1
size: NA
D: NA

DNA: TGTGCCGAGAGGCTTCCCCCGGAAGGCTACACCTTC
CDR3: CAERLPPEGYTF
J: TRBJ1-2
V: TRBV7-2
size: NA
D: NA

DNA: TGTGCCAGCTCACCACCGCCGTCAGCACCTAGGTCTGAAGCTTTCTTT
CDR3: CASSPPPSAPRSEAFF
J: TRBJ1-1
V: TRBV18
size: NA
D: NA

DNA: TGTGCCAGCAGCTTATACGGAGCGGGGACTTTCCAAGAGACCCAGTACTTC
CDR3: CASSLYGAGTFQETQYF
J: TRBJ2-5
V: TRBV11-2
size: once
D: TRBD2

DNA: TGTGCCAGCAGTCCCGGACAGACAGAGACCCAGTACTTC
CDR3: CASSPGQTETQYF
J: TRBJ2-5
V: TRBV12-3/TRBV12-4
size: NA
D: NA

DNA: TGTGCCAGTAGTATTTGGGCTGCAACTAATGAAAAACTGTTTTTT
CDR3: CASSIWAATNEKLFF
J: TRBJ1-4
V: TRBV19
size: NA
D: NA

DNA: TGTGCCAGCAGACAGGGGGGAGGCATGAACACTGAAGCTTTCTTT
CDR3: CASRQGGGMNTEAFF
J: TRBJ1-1
V: TRBV3-1/TRBV3-2
size: NA
D: TRBD1

DNA: TGTGCCATCAAGCCACGGGAGAACACTGAAGCTTTCTTT
CDR3: CAIKPRENTEAFF
J: TRBJ1-1
V: TRBV10-3
size: NA
D: NA

DNA: TGTGCCAGCTCAGAACACAGGGATCAGCCCCAGCATTTT
CDR3: CASSEHRDQPQHF
J: TRBJ1-5
V: TRBV18
size: NA
D: NA

DNA: TGTGCCAGCAGGGACAGGGCCTACGAGCAGTACTTC
CDR3: CASRDRAYEQYF
J: TRBJ2-7
V: TRBV28
size: NA
D: TRBD1

DNA: TGTGCCAGCAGCCAGGGACTCTTTGAGTTGGAGCAGTACTTC
CDR3: CASSQGLFELEQYF
J: TRBJ2-7
V: TRBV3-1/TRBV3-2
size: NA
D: NA

DNA: TGTGCCAGTAGAGCCGCCGGGACAGGGGTTGCAACTAATGAAAAACTGTTTTTT
CDR3: CASRAAGTGVATNEKLFF
J: TRBJ1-4
V: TRBV19
size: few
D: TRBD1

DNA: TGTGCCACCAGCAGGAGCAGGGGATACAATCAGCCCCAGCATTTT
CDR3: CATSRSRGYNQPQHF
J: TRBJ1-5
V: TRBV15
size: NA
D: NA